The source of this T cell receptor (beta chain) is a study of T cell responses to AZD1222 COVID-19 vaccine. TCRdb keeps only in-frame clones here, not all; method: immunoSEQ multiplex PCR. The sample includes some 150,000 clones, 88% of them seen just once. Details on this clone: The antigen is unknown.

General study points: With dominance at 160-218 and 743-854, vaccine-associated CD4 TCRs spanned spike.

The V gene's germline CDR1 is LGHNT and CDR2 FRNRAP. The CDR3 extends over 16 amino acids. J was trimmed by 4 bases and V by 0 bases; bases with no gene match: 2. The receptor comes from an adult in good health. The genes are TRBV12-5 and TRBJ2-3; 12 bases line up with TRBD2. The sample here was peripheral blood, taken on day 0 of AZD1222 vaccination. The CDR3 sequence is CASGLVLAGGADTQYF. CDR3 bases: TGTGCTAGTGGTTTGGTGCTAGCGGGAGGGGCAGATACGCAGTATTTT.